Each of the 18 T cell receptor beta chains below was sequenced from the same sample in a study of vaccination and CD4 T cells after COVID-19. Their specific antigens are unknown. Treatment noted: roughly 10-day PBMC culture with coronavirus spike peptide pools or control peptides (ViraFEST assay). The Oncomine TCR Beta short-read assay was applied to DNA of cultured CD4+ T cells. One entry per CDR3 protein, called by TCRdb with MiXCR from the PCR reads. The sample yields approximately 15,000 distinct CDR3 sequences, 50% to 65% seen once. The input for sequencing was CD4+ T cells from blood, cultured in vitro, taken before SARS-CoV-2 vaccination. Receptor source: a human donor who had recovered from COVID-19.

This clonotype was observed a handful of times. This chain connects TRBV15 to TRBJ2-7; no definite D call. The CDR3 spans 15 residues. Germline CDR1 LNHNV, CDR2 YYDKDF (reference sequence). V was clipped by 0 bases and J by 2 bases, with 11 bases between them. The DNA of the CDR3 is TGTGCCACCAGCAGAGAGTCTAGGTCAACCTACGAGCAGTACTTC. It specifies CATSRESRSTYEQYF.

DNA of the CDR3: TGTGCCAGCAGTTACGCGGACCCTTCGACCGGGGAGCTGTTTTTT. Residues: CASSYADPSTGELFF. The chain uses TRBV6-5 and TRBJ2-2, with no clear D. Between the trimmed V and J ends, which lost 2 bases and 5 bases, there was a span of 12 bases. This CDR3 spans 15 amino acids. CDR1 MNHEY and CDR2 SVGAGI come from the germline V gene.

This clonotype was seen only a few times. This rearrangement joins TRBV11-3 to TRBJ1-1; no clear D. The V end lost 5 bases, the J end lost 1 base, and 14 bases lay between the germline ends. This CDR3 is built from 15 residues. The germline V gene has CDR1 SGHNT and CDR2 YENEEA. CDR3: CASSPRSDQNTEAFF. CDR3 DNA sequence: TGTGCCAGCAGCCCACGTTCAGACCAGAACACTGAAGCTTTCTTT.

This clonotype was seen only a few times. The rearrangement links TRBV7-2 to TRBJ2-5; weak D call: TRBD1 (5 bases). Trimming removed 5 bases from V and 0 bases from J, with 13 bases in between. Germline CDR1 reads SGHTA; CDR2 reads FQGNSA. This CDR3 comprises 15 residues. Here the CDR3 DNA reads TGTGCCAGCAGCCAGACAGCCTCGTACCAAGAGACCCAGTACTTC. Its translation is CASSQTASYQETQYF. The variable domain in full, completed from reference TRBV7-2 and TRBJ2-5, reads GAGVSQSPSNKVTEKGKDVELRCDPISGHTALYWYRQSLGQGLEFLIYFQGNSAPDKSGLPSDRFSAERTGGSVSTLTIQRTQQEDSAVYLCASSQTASYQETQYFGPGTRLLVL.

The chain joins TRBV7-2 to TRBJ1-1; no definite D call. Trimming pared 5 bases from V and 4 bases from J, leaving 11 bases between. This CDR3 is 13 amino acids long. Germline V lookup: CDR1 SGHTA, CDR2 FQGNSA. The CDR3, as DNA: TGTGCCAGCAGCCCGCAGTCCCCCACTGAAGCTTTCTTT. Its translation: CASSPQSPTEAFF.

This clonotype has more than one count but fewer than ten. The chain has TRBV29-1 and TRBJ2-2, with D hard to call. Deletions cut 0 bases from V and 6 bases from J, with 14 bases between. Germline CDR1 and CDR2: SQVTM and ANQGSEA. The CDR3 has 15 residues. The CDR3 DNA follows: TGCAGCGTTGAAGATGTGGAAGGGATCCCCGGGGAGCTGTTTTTT. Protein sequence: CSVEDVEGIPGELFF.

The V and J genes are TRBV6-1 and TRBJ2-3, with D perhaps matching TRBD1 or TRBD2 (5 bases each). The CDR3 length is 15 residues. Germline CDR1 reads MNHNS; CDR2 reads SASEGT. Trimming cost V 5 bases and J 2 bases, with 14 bases left between them. CDR3 residues: CASSPGTGYTDTQYF. CDR3 nucleotide sequence: TGTGCCAGCAGTCCGGGAACAGGTTACACAGATACGCAGTATTTT.

Only a few counts were recorded for this clonotype. The chain carries TRBV5-1 and TRBJ1-2, with D possibly matching TRBD1 (6 bases). The germline V and J ends were trimmed by 5 bases and 6 bases, with 17 bases remaining between them. This CDR3 contains 14 residues. Germline V gene data show CDR1 as SGHRS and CDR2 as YFSETQ. In DNA, the CDR3 is TGCGCCAGCAGGTGGACAGACGATTCGGATGGCTACACCTTC. Translated, it gives CASRWTDDSDGYTF.

This chain joins TRBV20-1 and TRBJ1-5; perhaps TRBD1 as D (5 bases). The CDR3 loop spans 14 amino acids. Germline CDR1 and CDR2: DFQATT and SNEGSKA (reference sequence). V lost 3 bases, J lost 2 bases, and 11 bases lay in between. The CDR3 sequence is CSARNPRGNQPQHF. DNA of the CDR3: TGCAGTGCTAGGAATCCCAGGGGCAATCAGCCCCAGCATTTT.

This chain uses TRBV20-1 with TRBJ2-1; 7 positions agree with TRBD2. J lost 4 bases, V lost 1 base, and 7 bases had no gene match. The CDR3 loop spans 15 amino acids. Germline-derived CDR1 and CDR2 are DFQATT and SNEGSKA (reference sequence). As DNA, the CDR3 is TGCAGTGCTAGAGTTACGGGGGGATATTACAATGAGCAGTTCTTC. Residues: CSARVTGGYYNEQFF.

This clonotype has a handful of counts. This chain uses TRBV12-3 or TRBV12-4 with TRBJ2-5; no clear D. CDR3 length: 14 residues. V lost 5 bases, J lost 6 bases, and 16 bases lay in between. The CDR3 nucleotides are TGTGCCAGCAGTACCCCCGGCAGGCGGAAGACCCAGTACTTC. The encoded protein is CASSTPGRRKTQYF.

The chain combines TRBV11-3 with TRBJ1-1; D is undetermined. Trimming left V 1 base short and J 11 bases short, with 14 bases between. Germline V gene lookup returns CDR1 SGHNT and CDR2 YENEEA. The CDR3 consists of 13 residues. The CDR3 spells CASSLGRQVDAFF. CDR3 coding DNA: TGTGCCAGCAGCTTAGGCCGGCAGGTGGATGCTTTCTTT.

The J gene is TRBJ2-3, the V gene TRBV7-2; unclear D gene. The CDR3 is 13 amino acids. Germline CDR1 is SGHTA and CDR2 is FQGNSA. Trimming shortened V by 7 bases and J by 2 bases, and 10 bases separated the two germline ends. DNA for the CDR3: TGTGCCAGCAAGGATCGAAACACAGATACGCAGTATTTT. Translation: CASKDRNTDTQYF.

The chain links TRBV20-1 to TRBJ2-2; D is ambiguous. Germline V gene sequence: CDR1 DFQATT, CDR2 SNEGSKA (reference sequence). The CDR3 covers 13 residues. Trimming pared 6 bases from V and 1 base from J, leaving 9 bases between. The CDR3 DNA sequence: TGCAGTGCCCGTCTTGGGAACACCGGGGAGCTGTTTTTT. Translating gives CSARLGNTGELFF.

V and J are TRBV5-6 and TRBJ2-5; either TRBD1 or TRBD2 may supply D (5 bases each). Germline CDR1 is SGHDT and CDR2 is YYEEEE. CDR3 length: 15 residues. V lost 4 bases to trimming and J lost 1 base, with 14 bases between them. The CDR3 nucleotides are TGTGCCAGCAGCCAAGTTGGTGGGGGCCAAGAGACCCAGTACTTC. Translation: CASSQVGGGQETQYF.

The chain combines TRBV5-4 with TRBJ2-3, with TRBD2 matching 8 bases. The CDR3 totals 15 residues. J gave up 3 bases and V 2 bases, and 5 bases lay outside the gene matches. CDR1 SGHNT and CDR2 YYREEE come from the germline V gene (reference sequence). The CDR3 DNA follows: TGTGCCAGCAGCTTAGGAGCGGGAGCAACAGATACGCAGTATTTT. Encoded protein: CASSLGAGATDTQYF.

This clonotype was found once. J is TRBJ2-7 and V is TRBV19, with 12 nucleotides matching TRBD2. This CDR3 region has 15 residues. Germline loops: CDR1 LNHDA, CDR2 SQIVND (reference sequence). The V and J ends lost 4 bases and 2 bases, in that order; junction bases with no gene match: 3. The DNA for the CDR3 is TGTGCCAGTAGTAGACTAGCGGGAGAGACCTACGAGCAGTACTTC. Amino acid sequence: CASSRLAGETYEQYF.

The chain carries TRBV30 and TRBJ1-5; 8 bases match TRBD1. The CDR3 length is 16 residues. Germline CDR1 reads GTSNPN; CDR2 reads SVGIG (reference sequence). With V trimmed by 4 bases and J by 11 bases, 19 bases remained unmatched. CDR3 sequence (DNA): TGTGCCTGGAAGAAAGGGACAGGAGGGGACCAATCAGCCCAGCATTTT. It translates to CAWKKGTGGDQSAQHF.